The source of this T cell receptor (beta chain) is a study of tissue T cells after allogeneic stem cell transplantation. Sequencing was performed with immunoSEQ multiplex PCR; in TCRdb, only in-frame clones are kept and a portion is missing. The table records nearly 7,000 clones, approximately 35% of them present only once. As to this clone: Any gene name here is a mouse gene name. Sequencing ends 1 residue short of the CDR3 end; the germline J gene provides the rest.

Noted time point: mouse harvest day 14 after allogeneic transplant. Mouse grafts combined 10^7 T-cell-depleted bone marrow cells with 10^6 splenic CD5+ T cells. Mice had MHC-mismatched B6 into BALB/c GVHD, sampled day 7 or 14. V lost 0 bases and J lost 1; bases outside the gene matches: 4. The germline CDR1 and CDR2 sequences are NSHNY and SYGAGN. This CDR3 contains 16 residues. The V and J genes are TRBV13-1 and TRBJ2-3; 8 positions match TRBD2. Sample: skin. This clonotype originated in a female BALB/c mouse given C57BL/6 T cells with graft-versus-host disease after an allogeneic hematopoietic cell transplant. Partial CDR3 DNA: TGTGCCAGCAGTGATGGGGGGGGCGCTGGTGCAGAAACGCTGTAT. As protein: CASSDGGGAGAETLY. The full CDR3 sequence reads CASSDGGGAGAETLYF.